This entry concerns a single TCR beta chain. Measured with immunoSEQ multiplex PCR; TCRdb has only the in-frame clones, and not every one. Counted here are approximately 190,000 clones, 80% to 85% occurring once; the ten biggest clones make up approximately 6.5%. This sample is part of a study of blood T cell repertoires in COVID-19. The CDR3 runs to 18 residues. CDR1 PRHDT and CDR2 FYEKMQ come from the germline V gene (reference sequence). The V and J ends lost 6 bases and 1 base, in that order; junction bases with no gene match: 17. This rearrangement joins TRBV13 to TRBJ1-2; 7 nucleotides align to TRBD1. Sequencing was done on a sample of peripheral blood. This TCR derives from a woman in her forties with acute or convalescent COVID-19. The CDR3 is CASRRGVTGAKRNYGYTF. The CDR3 DNA follows: TGTGCCAGCAGACGCGGAGTCACAGGGGCAAAACGTAACTATGGCTACACCTTC.